The clone carrying this T cell receptor beta chain was seen a few times. This sample is drawn from a study of blood T cell repertoires in COVID-19. Clones were sequenced by immunoSEQ multiplex PCR, and TCRdb holds only the in-frame ones, with some missing. This table holds 45,000 to 60,000 clones, more than 75% found once. Sequenced sample: peripheral blood. This clonotype was obtained from a human donor with acute or convalescent COVID-19. The donor label of this sample is uncertain.

In DNA, the CDR3 is TGTGCCAGCAGCGTAGCTGCCGGGGTCGGCGAAAAACTGTTTTTT. Translating it yields CASSVAAGVGEKLFF. The V and J genes are TRBV9 and TRBJ1-4; the D is unclear. V lost 0 bases and J 8 bases, leaving 14 bases between the germline ends. Looked up from germline, CDR1 is SGDLS and CDR2 is YYNGEE. The CDR3 sequence is 15 residues long.